This TCR beta chain is drawn from a study of blood T cell repertoires in COVID-19. Profiling relied on immunoSEQ multiplex PCR, and the TCRdb table lists in-frame clones only, not all of them. The sample includes 150,000 to 200,000 clones, over 75% seen only once; the top ten take 8% to 13%. Trimming pared 1 base from V and 7 bases from J, leaving 14 bases between. CDR1 is SGHVS and CDR2 is FNYEAQ in the germline V gene. The CDR3 sequence is 15 residues long. The sample taken for sequencing was peripheral blood. The chain carries TRBV7-6 and TRBJ1-5; D possibly corresponds to TRBD1 (5 bases). The sequence came from a man in his fifties or sixties with active or convalescent COVID-19. The CDR3 DNA reads as TGTGCCAGCAGCTTAGGCCAGGGCCCGAACCAGCCCCAGCATTTT. Residues: CASSLGQGPNQPQHF.